A single count supports the clone carrying this TCR beta chain. The data were obtained in a study of blood T cells in healthy people across ages. A sample-barcoded 5' primer and a J-beta primer mix were used in a second PCR of roughly 6 to 12 cycles. MiXCR, run by TCRdb on the 5' RACE reads, gives a single entry per CDR3 protein. This sample has approximately 690,000 distinct CDR3 sequences, with 40% to 45% found just once. Sequencing was performed on blood. The TCR originated in a man older than 75 in good health.

CDR3 DNA: TGTGCCTGGAGTTCCGGGACCCAAGGGAAAGATACGCAGTATTTT. This codes for CAWSSGTQGKDTQYF. This chain connects TRBV30 to TRBJ2-3; D tentatively fits TRBD1 or TRBD2 (5 bases each). V was shortened by 2 bases and J by 5 bases, with 17 bases between the two germline ends. The CDR3 is 15 residues long. From germline, CDR1 is GTSNPN and CDR2 SVGIG (reference sequence).